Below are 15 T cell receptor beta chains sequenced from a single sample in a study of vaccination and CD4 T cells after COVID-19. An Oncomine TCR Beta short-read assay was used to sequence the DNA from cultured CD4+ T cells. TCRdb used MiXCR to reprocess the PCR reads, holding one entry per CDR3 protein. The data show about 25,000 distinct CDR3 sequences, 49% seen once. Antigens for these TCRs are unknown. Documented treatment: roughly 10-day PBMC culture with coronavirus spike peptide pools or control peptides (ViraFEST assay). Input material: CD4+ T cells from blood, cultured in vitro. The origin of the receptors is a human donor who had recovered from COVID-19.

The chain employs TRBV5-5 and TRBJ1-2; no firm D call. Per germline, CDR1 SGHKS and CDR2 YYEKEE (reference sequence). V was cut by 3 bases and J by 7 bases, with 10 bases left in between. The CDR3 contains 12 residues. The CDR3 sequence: CASSSFYPGYTF. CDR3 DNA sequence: TGTGCCAGCAGCTCTTTCTATCCTGGCTACACCTTC.

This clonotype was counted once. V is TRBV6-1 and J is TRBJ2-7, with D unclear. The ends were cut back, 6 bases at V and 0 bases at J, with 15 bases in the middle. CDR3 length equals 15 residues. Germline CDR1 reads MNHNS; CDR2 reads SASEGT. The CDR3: CASSPAQENSYEQYF. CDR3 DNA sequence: TGTGCCAGCAGCCCCGCGCAGGAGAACTCCTACGAGCAGTACTTC.

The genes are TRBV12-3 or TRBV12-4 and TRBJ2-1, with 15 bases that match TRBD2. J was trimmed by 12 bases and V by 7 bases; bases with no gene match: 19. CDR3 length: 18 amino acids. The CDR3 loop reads CASTTPQGLAGGWRRQFF. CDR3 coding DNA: TGTGCCAGCACCACACCACAGGGACTAGCGGGAGGATGGCGGAGGCAGTTCTTC.

The CDR3 sequence: CSAALAGARLATQYF. The CDR3 nucleotides read TGCAGTGCGGCACTAGCGGGAGCTCGTCTCGCTACGCAGTATTTT. The chain has TRBV20-1 and TRBJ2-3; 11 bases fit TRBD2. Germline lookup yields CDR1 DFQATT and CDR2 SNEGSKA (reference sequence). Trimming removed 6 bases from V and 8 bases from J; junction bases left unmatched: 13. The CDR3 runs to 15 residues.

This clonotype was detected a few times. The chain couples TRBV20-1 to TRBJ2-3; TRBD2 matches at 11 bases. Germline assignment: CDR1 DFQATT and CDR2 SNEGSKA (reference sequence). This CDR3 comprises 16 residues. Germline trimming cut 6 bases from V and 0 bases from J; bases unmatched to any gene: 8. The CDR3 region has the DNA TGCAGTGCCAAGCCCATAGCGGGAGGGAGCACAGATACGCAGTATTTT. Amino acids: CSAKPIAGGSTDTQYF.

Here the CDR3 reads CASSQVDRAYEQYF. CDR3 DNA: TGCGCCAGCAGTCAAGTGGACAGGGCCTACGAGCAGTACTTC. The chain joins TRBV23-1 to TRBJ2-7; TRBD1 agrees at 8 bases. TRBV23-1 qualifies as an ORF whose function is uncertain. Losses at the gene ends were 2 bases for V and 2 bases for J; bases not matched to a gene: 2. The CDR3 sequence is 14 residues long.

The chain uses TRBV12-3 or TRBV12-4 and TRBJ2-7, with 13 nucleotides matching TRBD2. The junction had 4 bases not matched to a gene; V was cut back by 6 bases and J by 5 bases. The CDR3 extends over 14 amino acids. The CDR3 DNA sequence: TGTGCCAGCAGGCGTGGACTAGCGGGAGACGAGCAGTACTTC. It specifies CASRRGLAGDEQYF.

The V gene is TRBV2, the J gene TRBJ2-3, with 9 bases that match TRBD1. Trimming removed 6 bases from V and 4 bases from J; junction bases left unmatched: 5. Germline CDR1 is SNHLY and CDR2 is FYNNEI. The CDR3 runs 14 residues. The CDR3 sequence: CASRTGTGPDTQYF. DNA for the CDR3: TGTGCCAGCAGAACCGGGACAGGGCCAGATACGCAGTATTTT.

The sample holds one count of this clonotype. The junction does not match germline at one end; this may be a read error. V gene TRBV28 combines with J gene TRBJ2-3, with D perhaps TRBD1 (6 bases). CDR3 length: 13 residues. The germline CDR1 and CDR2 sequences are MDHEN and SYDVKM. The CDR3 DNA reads TGTGCCAGCACTTTAGGGGGTGGAGATACGCAGTATTTT. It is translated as CASTLGGGDTQYF.

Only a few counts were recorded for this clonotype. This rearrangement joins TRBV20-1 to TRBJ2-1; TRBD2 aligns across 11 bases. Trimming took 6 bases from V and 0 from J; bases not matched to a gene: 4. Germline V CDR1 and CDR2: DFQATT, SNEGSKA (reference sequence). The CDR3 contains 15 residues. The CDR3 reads CSAETSGSSYNEQFF. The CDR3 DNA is TGCAGTGCGGAAACTAGCGGGAGCTCCTACAATGAGCAGTTCTTC.

As DNA, the CDR3 is TGCAGTGAGAGGAAGACAGGGGGGTACAATGAGCAGTTCTTC. Translating gives CSERKTGGYNEQFF. This chain uses TRBV20-1 with TRBJ2-1, with TRBD1 matching over 9 bases. The CDR3 sequence is 14 residues long. CDR1 and CDR2 from the germline V gene are DFQATT and SNEGSKA (reference sequence). Germline trimming cut 7 bases from V and 4 bases from J; bases unmatched to any gene: 8.

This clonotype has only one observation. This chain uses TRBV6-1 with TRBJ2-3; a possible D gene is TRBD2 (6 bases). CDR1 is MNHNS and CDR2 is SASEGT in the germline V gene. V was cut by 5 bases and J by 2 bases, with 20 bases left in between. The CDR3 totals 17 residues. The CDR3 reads CASSPMTTSRTTDTQYF. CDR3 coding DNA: TGTGCCAGCAGTCCAATGACGACTAGTCGGACCACAGATACGCAGTATTTT.

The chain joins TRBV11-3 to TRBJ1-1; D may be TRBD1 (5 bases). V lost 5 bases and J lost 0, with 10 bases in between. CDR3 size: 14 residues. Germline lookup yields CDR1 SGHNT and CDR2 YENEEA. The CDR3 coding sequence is TGTGCCAGCAGCCCCGGGACGGTGAACACTGAAGCTTTCTTT. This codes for CASSPGTVNTEAFF.

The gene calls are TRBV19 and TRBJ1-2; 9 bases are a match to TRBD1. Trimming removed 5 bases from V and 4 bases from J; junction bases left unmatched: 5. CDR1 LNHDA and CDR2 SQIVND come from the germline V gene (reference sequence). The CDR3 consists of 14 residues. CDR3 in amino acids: CASSADRGIYGYTF. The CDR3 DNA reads TGTGCCAGTAGTGCCGACAGGGGGATCTATGGCTACACCTTC.

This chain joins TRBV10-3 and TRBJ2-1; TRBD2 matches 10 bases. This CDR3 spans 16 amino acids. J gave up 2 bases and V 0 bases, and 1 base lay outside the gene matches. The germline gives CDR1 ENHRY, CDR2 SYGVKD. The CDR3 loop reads CAISESGTSAYNEQFF. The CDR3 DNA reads TGTGCCATCAGTGAGTCCGGGACTAGCGCCTACAATGAGCAGTTCTTC.